One and the same sample provided the 12 T cell receptor beta chains below, sequenced in a study of CXCR3-negative and CXCR3-positive naive CD8 T cells. Study findings and constraints: Naive CXCR3-positive cells had TRB CDR3s more hydrophobic than those of CXCR3-negative naive cells.

No antigen has been identified for these receptors. Through 5' RACE with UMI labels, the TRB cDNA libraries were prepared. TCRdb reanalyzed the 5' RACE reads, giving one entry per CDR3 protein sequence and no DNA. In all, the sample yields nearly 90,000 distinct CDR3 sequences. The sample taken for sequencing was naive CXCR3+ CD8+ T cells from blood. Subset of the sample: CD45RO-CCR7+CD27+CD95- naive CD8+ T cells expressing CXCR3 (TNR3+). These receptors were collected from a human donor in good health. Some clones in this sample may be carry-over from other donors' samples.

The genes are TRBV12-3 or TRBV12-4 and TRBJ2-1; the TCRdb D gene call, TRBD1, has no DNA to confirm it. The CDR3 consists of 12 residues. CDR3 in amino acids: CASSDRGHEQFF.

The chain uses TRBV20-1 and TRBJ1-1. This CDR3 has 19 amino acids. Germline CDR1 and CDR2: DFQATT and SNEGSKA (reference sequence). The CDR3 protein is CSAKGLFDQGEGMNTEAFF.

V is TRBV5-1 and J is TRBJ2-3; with no DNA, the TCRdb D assignment of TRBD2 cannot be verified. Germline loops: CDR1 SGHRS, CDR2 YFSETQ. CDR3 size: 15 residues. Here the CDR3 reads CASSSASGRGDTQYF.

The chain combines TRBV5-1 with TRBJ2-1. The CDR3 loop spans 11 amino acids. Germline CDR1 SGHRS, CDR2 YFSETQ. The CDR3 sequence is CASSRLDEQFF.

The gene calls are TRBV3-1 and TRBJ2-1. Germline V CDR1 and CDR2: LGHDT, YNNKEL (reference sequence). This CDR3 has 13 residues. The CDR3 here is CASSQEAYNEQFF.

The genes are TRBV28 and TRBJ2-5; TCRdb selects TRBD1, and the lack of DNA leaves this call unchecked. The germline CDR1 and CDR2 sequences are MDHEN and SYDVKM. CDR3 length: 15 amino acids. CDR3 sequence: CASINRQGGAETQYF.

The chain recombines TRBV28 with TRBJ2-1; there is no DNA to check the TCRdb D call of TRBD2. CDR1 is MDHEN and CDR2 is SYDVKM in the germline V gene. This CDR3 is 12 amino acids long. CDR3 amino acids: CASLGEDNEQFF.

This chain links TRBV7-9 with TRBJ2-7; TCRdb names TRBD1, which stays unverified in the absence of DNA. Germline V CDR1 and CDR2: SEHNR, FQNEAQ (reference sequence). CDR3 length: 15 amino acids. CDR3 in amino acids: CASSQGQAGSYEQYF.

V usage is TRBV5-1 and J usage is TRBJ2-7; TCRdb's D call, TRBD2, is unchecked because there is no DNA. Germline loops: CDR1 SGHRS, CDR2 YFSETQ. This CDR3 contains 13 residues. CDR3: CASSLAGTREQYF.

V usage is TRBV5-1 and J usage is TRBJ1-1; TCRdb picks TRBD1, but there is no DNA to check that call. This CDR3 comprises 13 residues. Germline V lookup: CDR1 SGHRS, CDR2 YFSETQ. CDR3 region: CASSPTGGNGAFF. The whole variable domain, remainder taken from reference TRBV5-1 and TRBJ1-1, is KAGVTQTPRYLIKTRGQQVTLSCSPISGHRSVSWYQQTPGQGLQFLFEYFSETQRNKGNFPGRFSGRQFSNSRSEMNVSTLELGDSALYLCASSPTGGNGAFFGQGTRLTVV.

The chain couples TRBV7-2 to TRBJ2-7; absent DNA, TCRdb's TRBD2 call cannot be checked. Germline V lookup: CDR1 SGHTA, CDR2 FQGNSA. The CDR3 length is 15 residues. CDR3 in amino acids: CASTGGAGPVWEQYF.

This chain uses TRBV27 with TRBJ2-1. The CDR3 runs 14 residues. Germline V gene sequence: CDR1 MNHEY, CDR2 SMNVEV (reference sequence). CDR3 in amino acids: CASSFSSAYNEQFF.